This T cell receptor beta chain is from a study of T cell clonotyping in hematopoietic cell transplantation (dated by TCRdb to the early 2020s). Looking at the study overall: A total of some 130 blood samples were collected in the study from 30 to 45 consecutive transplant recipients and their related donors. Recruitment of patients was conducted between September 2015 and January 2017, and follow-up was continued until September 2020 or death.

There are 16 amino acids in the CDR3, from cysteine to phenylalanine inclusive. Only the CDR3 DNA is retained, 48 bases long and in frame from the first base. CDR1 and CDR2 are drawn from the germline V gene: MGHRA, YSYEKL. V is cut by 1 base and J by 0 bases, and the space between the germline ends is 11 bases. Blood samples for TCR beta sequencing were given by related transplant donors. Nuclei Lysis Solution was used to extract genomic DNA from fresh or cryopreserved unfractionated peripheral blood mononuclear cells. With the immunoSEQ assay, which is a bias-controlled multiplex PCR relying on V- and J-specific primers, TCR beta CDR3 regions were amplified from genomic DNA. In a second PCR step, the CDR3 amplicons were tagged with a proprietary barcode plus Illumina adapter sequences. An Illumina MiSeq instrument was used to sequence the CDR3 libraries. As for how the authors treated the data: Export and quality control were done with immunoSEQ Analyzer 3.0, while downstream analyses used R Bioconductor and Immunarch. Only productive rearrangements in the normalized downsampled data set were used to calculate repertoire metrics. In the normalized cohort, a clonotype counted as pathologically expanded if the clonotype was larger than 5 templates. Repertoire diversity was measured with the Inverse Simpson Index. CMV-specificity analyses were carried out on the non-normalized data set to capture all clonotypes. TCRdb stores this immuneACCESS table with in-frame sequences only. Part of the clones is absent; in the studies checked, under half of the shortfall reflects unresolved V genes, and no reason is known for the rest. For V, J and clone size, that table is used; D and trimming come from the DNA. Counted in this sample were about 27,000 clones; approximately 94% of them appeared once. Of the sample, approximately 1.5% falls within the top ten clones.

For this clone: What this receptor recognizes is not known. No quality values exist for individual bases; no much larger clone is one base distant.

Beyond this particular receptor, the publication reports: Overlap with donor repertoires was found for only a small fraction of recipient repertoires, with over 97% found to appear de novo at the given depth. After transplant, TCR diversity in recipients dropped, and pathologically expanded clonotypes climbed progressively between day 30 and day 180. Broader TCR repertoire diversity after transplant was predicted by Inverse Simpson Index values from donors and from recipients before transplant. The sample size was limited, and CD4 and CD8 repertoire contributions could not be separated because cells were not sorted.

The sequencing input was peripheral blood mononuclear cells. This clonotype originated in a man between 50 and 59 years old in good health. Some clones in this sample may be carry-over from other donors' samples. The chain employs TRBV4-1 and TRBJ2-3; the D gene cannot be resolved reliably. Here is the DNA: TGCGCCAGCAGCCAAGGAAGAGCGCGGAGCACAGATACGCAGTATTTT. Translated, this gives CASSQGRARSTDTQYF.